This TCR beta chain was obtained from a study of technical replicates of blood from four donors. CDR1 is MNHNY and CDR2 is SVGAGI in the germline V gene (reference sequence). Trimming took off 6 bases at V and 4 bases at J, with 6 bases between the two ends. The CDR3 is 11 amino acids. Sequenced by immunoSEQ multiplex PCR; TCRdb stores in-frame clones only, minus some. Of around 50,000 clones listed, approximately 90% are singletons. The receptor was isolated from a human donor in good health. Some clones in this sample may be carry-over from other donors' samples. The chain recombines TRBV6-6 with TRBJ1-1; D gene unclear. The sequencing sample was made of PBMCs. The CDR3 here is CASSRSTEAFF. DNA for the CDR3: TGTGCCAGCAGCCGGAGCACTGAAGCTTTCTTT.